The clone carrying this TCR beta chain was counted only a few times. This CDR3 has 14 residues. The V and J ends lost 4 bases and 0 bases respectively, with 13 bases between them. In germline, CDR1 is SQVTM, CDR2 ANQGSEA. As originally analysed: Nucleated cell number was recorded as an estimate derived from reference gene primer amplification. TCRdb's table, derived via immunoSEQ multiplex PCR, lists solely in-frame clones and lacks some. The V and J calls and clone size were taken over from that table, and D and trimming were inferred from the DNA. The table records about 160,000 clones, about 85% of them present only once. The data stem from a study of blood T cell repertoires in COVID-19. Study at large: From the United States, Italy and Spain came samples of acute and convalescent COVID-19. Sources were T cells, B-cell-depleted T cells, or PBMCs; the material itself was cDNA or gDNA.

The clonotype was recovered from a man in his sixties who had recovered from COVID-19. Sequencing was carried out using peripheral blood. V usage is TRBV29-1 and J usage is TRBJ2-7, with D possibly TRBD1 on 7 matching bases. Here the CDR3 reads CSVGRQGGSYEQYF. In nucleotides, the CDR3 is TGCAGCGTTGGTCGGCAGGGGGGCTCCTACGAGCAGTACTTC.